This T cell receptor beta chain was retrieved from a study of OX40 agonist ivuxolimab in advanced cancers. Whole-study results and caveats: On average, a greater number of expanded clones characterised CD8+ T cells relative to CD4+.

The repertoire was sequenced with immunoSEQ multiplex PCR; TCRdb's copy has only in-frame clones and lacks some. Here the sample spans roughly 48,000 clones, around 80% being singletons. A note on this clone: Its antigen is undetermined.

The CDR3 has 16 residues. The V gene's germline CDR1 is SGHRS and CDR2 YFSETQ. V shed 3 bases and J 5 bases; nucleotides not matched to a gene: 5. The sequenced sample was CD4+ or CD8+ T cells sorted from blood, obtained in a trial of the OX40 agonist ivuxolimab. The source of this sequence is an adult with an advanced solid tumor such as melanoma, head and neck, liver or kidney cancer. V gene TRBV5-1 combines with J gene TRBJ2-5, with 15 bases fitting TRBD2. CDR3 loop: CASSSGLAGGEETQYF. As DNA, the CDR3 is TGCGCCAGCAGCTCGGGACTAGCGGGGGGAGAGGAGACCCAGTACTTC.